The next 22 T cell receptor beta chains were all read from a single sample in a study of blood T cell repertoires in COVID-19 (dated by TCRdb to 2020 to 2022). Libraries were made using the immunoSEQ multiplex PCR assay. The clones in this table, taken by TCRdb from immuneACCESS, are in-frame only. Not every clone is retained; where verified, under half of the shortfall comes from an unresolved V gene, and the cause of the rest is unknown. For this sample there are just over 90,000 clones; roughly 80% appear just once. Approximately 15% of the sample rests with the top ten. The material sequenced was peripheral blood. Source of these receptors: a human donor in a cohort sampled during active COVID-19.

The V and J genes are TRBV14 and TRBJ2-1; D perhaps matches TRBD2 (6 bases). CDR3 length: 19 amino acids. The germline V and J ends were trimmed by 8 bases and 6 bases, with 32 bases remaining between them. Germline-derived CDR1 and CDR2 are SGHDN and FVKESK. CDR3 sequence: CASPTPRDSLGWGGNEQFF. In DNA form, the CDR3 reads TGTGCCAGCCCCACACCCCGGGACTCCCTTGGTTGGGGAGGCAATGAGCAGTTCTTC.

The chain carries TRBV5-1 and TRBJ2-4; 10 bases align to TRBD2. The CDR3 consists of 17 residues. Germline lookup yields CDR1 SGHRS and CDR2 YFSETQ. Trimming removed 0 bases from V and 6 bases from J; junction bases left unmatched: 9. Written as DNA, the CDR3 is TGCGCCAGCAGCTTGGGGTTGTTAGCGGGAGGACTAAACATTCAGTACTTC. Protein: CASSLGLLAGGLNIQYF.

The chain is built from TRBV2 and TRBJ1-2; 9 positions match TRBD1. In germline, CDR1 is SNHLY, CDR2 FYNNEI. V lost 6 bases, J lost 4 bases, and 6 bases stayed unmatched. The CDR3 covers 14 residues. Here the CDR3 reads CASRPGQGSYGYTF. CDR3 DNA sequence: TGTGCCAGCAGGCCGGGACAGGGATCCTATGGCTACACCTTC.

In its sample, this clone was seen a few times. CDR3 residues: CASSQATGLSGNTIYF. CDR3 sequence (DNA): TGTGCCAGCAGCCAAGCAACAGGGCTCTCTGGAAACACCATATATTTT. The rearrangement uses TRBV3-1 (or the pseudogene TRBV3-2) and TRBJ1-3; tentatively, D is TRBD1 (6 bases). This CDR3 is 16 amino acids long. Trimming took off 1 base at V and 0 bases at J, with 10 bases between the two ends. Germline V gene lookup returns CDR1 LGHDT and CDR2 YNNKEL (reference sequence).

J is TRBJ1-2 and V is TRBV6-1; 8 bases match TRBD1. CDR3 length equals 14 residues. The junction had 2 bases not matched to a gene; V was cut back by 0 bases and J by 5 bases. From germline, CDR1 is MNHNS and CDR2 SASEGT. CDR3 nucleotides: TGTGCCAGCAGTGAAGCCGGGACAGGATATGGCTACACCTTC. This codes for CASSEAGTGYGYTF.

The chain carries TRBV3-1 (or the pseudogene TRBV3-2) and TRBJ1-1; D not resolved. The CDR3 totals 12 residues. Germline CDR1 LGHDT, CDR2 YNNKEL (reference sequence). The ends were cut back, 5 bases at V and 1 base at J, with 5 bases in the middle. The CDR3 DNA follows: TGTGCCAGCAGCATCAGGAACACTGAAGCTTTCTTT. Translation: CASSIRNTEAFF.

This clone was recorded a few times. The J gene is TRBJ2-7, the V gene TRBV18, with TRBD1 identical over 10 bases. Germline values: CDR1 KGHSH, CDR2 LQKENI. Trimming removed 3 bases from V and 5 bases from J; junction bases left unmatched: 13. The CDR3 consists of 17 residues. The CDR3 loop reads CASSPVTGGFNGDEQYF. The CDR3 region has the DNA TGTGCCAGCTCACCCGTGACAGGGGGCTTCAATGGAGACGAGCAGTACTTC.

This clone appeared a few times. This chain joins TRBV2 and TRBJ1-4, with TRBD1 identical over 8 bases. The CDR3 is 14 amino acids. Germline CDR1 reads SNHLY; CDR2 reads FYNNEI. J lost 8 bases, V lost 6 bases, and 8 bases had no gene match. In DNA, the CDR3 is TGTGCCAGCAGACCAACAGGGGGAAGGGAAAAACTGTTTTTT. Amino acids: CASRPTGGREKLFF.

The chain recombines TRBV28 with TRBJ2-7, with D possibly TRBD2 on 7 matching bases. Deletions cut 3 bases from V and 4 bases from J, with 13 bases between. Germline lookup yields CDR1 MDHEN and CDR2 SYDVKM. CDR3 length equals 14 residues. The CDR3 protein is CASSFFAGAYEQYF. The DNA of the CDR3 is TGTGCCAGCAGTTTTTTCGCGGGGGCATACGAGCAGTACTTC.

V gene TRBV7-9 combines with J gene TRBJ2-1; D not resolved. The V and J ends lost 3 bases and 10 bases respectively, with 7 bases between them. Germline loops: CDR1 SEHNR, CDR2 FQNEAQ (reference sequence). CDR3 size: 11 residues. CDR3 DNA: TGTGCCAGCAGCTTCGGTGAGGAGCAGTTCTTC. Its translation: CASSFGEEQFF.

This chain joins TRBV18 and TRBJ2-3, with 9 bases matching TRBD2. The germline V gene encodes CDR1 KGHSH and CDR2 LQKENI. The CDR3 is 13 residues long. Losses at the gene ends were 3 bases for V and 6 bases for J; bases not matched to a gene: 1. The CDR3 region has the DNA TGTGCCAGCTCACCCGGACTAGCGGATACGCAGTATTTT. This sequence encodes CASSPGLADTQYF.

The chain recombines TRBV27 with TRBJ1-5, with TRBD1 matching 9 bases. Germline CDR1 is MNHEY and CDR2 is SMNVEV (reference sequence). CDR3 length: 15 amino acids. The junction had 14 bases not matched to a gene; V was cut back by 6 bases and J by 11 bases. CDR3 in DNA: TGTGCCAGCAGGCTACAGGGGGCGTGGGGAGGGGCCCAGCATTTT. It encodes CASRLQGAWGGAQHF.

The CDR3 region is CASSPGQGNEQFF. The CDR3 DNA follows: TGTGCCAGCTCACCTGGACAGGGAAATGAGCAGTTCTTC. The rearrangement links TRBV18 to TRBJ2-1, with 8 bases that match TRBD1. Germline V gene lookup returns CDR1 KGHSH and CDR2 LQKENI. V trimming: 3 bases; J trimming: 7 bases; junction bases outside the gene matches: 2. This CDR3 is built from 13 residues. Full variable domain (remainder filled in from reference TRBV18 and TRBJ2-1): NAGVMQNPRHLVRRRGQEARLRCSPMKGHSHVYWYRQLPEEGLKFMVYLQKENIIDESGMPKERFSAEFPKEGPSILRIQQVVRGDSAAYFCASSPGQGNEQFFGPGTRLTVL.

The rearrangement joins TRBV12-3 or TRBV12-4 to TRBJ1-1; D perhaps matches TRBD1 (6 bases). The CDR3 consists of 13 residues. V was pared by 6 bases and J by 5 bases, with 13 bases between. CDR3 bases: TGTGCCAGCAGCCGGCCCACAGGGACTGAAGCTTTCTTT. It translates to CASSRPTGTEAFF.

The gene calls are TRBV27 and TRBJ2-1; possible D gene TRBD2, 6 bases. The ends were cut back, 8 bases at V and 0 bases at J, with 20 bases in the middle. CDR3 length equals 17 residues. CDR1 MNHEY and CDR2 SMNVEV come from the germline V gene (reference sequence). CDR3 in DNA: TGTGCCAGCGGCCTCGCGGGGACGTTAAGCTCCTACAATGAGCAGTTCTTC. It encodes CASGLAGTLSSYNEQFF.

The CDR3 sequence: CASSSPIGQLETQYF. Here the CDR3 DNA reads TGCGCCAGCAGCTCCCCGATAGGACAGCTAGAGACCCAGTACTTC. This chain uses TRBV5-1 with TRBJ2-5; D may be TRBD1 (6 bases). CDR3 length equals 15 residues. Trimming pared 3 bases from V and 4 bases from J, leaving 16 bases between. The germline V gene has CDR1 SGHRS and CDR2 YFSETQ.

The CDR3 DNA sequence: TGTGCCAGCAGCGGGGCGACAGGGAGCGGGGAGACCCAGTACTTC. Translated, it gives CASSGATGSGETQYF. The gene calls are TRBV7-9 and TRBJ2-5; perhaps TRBD1 as D (7 bases). This CDR3 has 15 amino acids. The germline V gene encodes CDR1 SEHNR and CDR2 FQNEAQ (reference sequence). Trimming cost V 5 bases and J 5 bases, with 18 bases left between them.

This clone was seen a handful of times. In DNA, the CDR3 is TGTGCCAGTAGCACAGGGATGAATCAGCCCCAGCATTTT. Translation gives CASSTGMNQPQHF. This sequence joins TRBV7-3 and TRBJ1-5; tentative D call: TRBD1 (6 bases). V was pared by 9 bases and J by 4 bases, with 13 bases between. The CDR3 sequence is 13 residues long. Germline CDR1 SGHTA, CDR2 FQGTGA.

Worth noting for this clone: This sample also contains other DNA sequences that code for the same CDR3. V usage is TRBV6-5 and J usage is TRBJ2-7, with 8 bases aligning to TRBD1. The germline V gene encodes CDR1 MNHEY and CDR2 SVGAGI. Losses at the gene ends were 6 bases for V and 7 bases for J; bases not matched to a gene: 5. The CDR3 loop spans 12 amino acids. For the CDR3, the DNA is TGTGCCAGCAGAGGACAGGGAGATGAGCAGTACTTC. Protein: CASRGQGDEQYF.

The chain employs TRBV7-9 and TRBJ1-5; D gene ambiguous. The ends were cut back, 5 bases at V and 4 bases at J, with 15 bases in the middle. The germline gives CDR1 SEHNR, CDR2 FQNEAQ (reference sequence). The CDR3 spans 15 residues. This CDR3 is CASSSDTLWNQPQHF. The CDR3 nucleotides read TGTGCCAGCAGCAGTGACACCCTTTGGAATCAGCCCCAGCATTTT.

This rearrangement joins TRBV5-1 to TRBJ2-3, with a tentative D call TRBD2 (5 bases). This CDR3 has 15 amino acids. The V gene's germline CDR1 is SGHRS and CDR2 YFSETQ. With 4 bases removed from V and 1 base from J, the gap between germline ends came to 13 bases. This CDR3 is CASSGRPEGTDTQYF. The CDR3 DNA is TGCGCCAGCAGCGGACGCCCGGAGGGCACAGATACGCAGTATTTT.

The chain carries TRBV7-8 and TRBJ2-7; perhaps TRBD2 as D (5 bases). CDR1 is SGHVS, CDR2 FQNEAQ, per germline. The CDR3 has 14 amino acids. The germline V and J ends were trimmed by 5 bases and 4 bases, with 15 bases remaining between them. The CDR3 region has the DNA TGTGCCAGCAGCCAAAGCGTCGGGGAATACGAGCAGTACTTC. Encoded protein: CASSQSVGEYEQYF.